A single sample gave rise to the 32 T cell receptor beta chains below, sequenced in a study of technical replicates of blood from several donors. Generated by immunoSEQ multiplex PCR, the TCRdb table keeps only in-frame clones and is missing some. This repertoire shows more than 70,000 clones, 90% to 95% found once; its top ten account for about 0.27%. Sequencing input: T cells isolated from PBMCs. Receptor source: a human donor in good health.

V gene TRBV7-6 combines with J gene TRBJ1-6; 9 bases agree with TRBD1. Trimming at V came to 3 bases and at J to 6 bases, leaving 3 bases not matched to a gene. Germline V gives CDR1 SGHVS, CDR2 FNYEAQ. The CDR3 is 15 amino acids. The CDR3 reads CASSFSDRGNSPLHF. In nucleotides, the CDR3 is TGTGCCAGCAGCTTCTCGGACAGGGGTAATTCACCCCTCCACTTT.

This clone appeared a single time. The rearrangement links TRBV27 to TRBJ2-7; 8 nucleotides agree with TRBD1. The germline V gene has CDR1 MNHEY and CDR2 SMNVEV (reference sequence). CDR3 size: 14 residues. With 3 bases clipped from V and 5 bases from J, the junction kept 6 bases outside the gene matches. The CDR3 DNA follows: TGTGCCAGCAGTTTTTCAACAGGGGGGAACGAGCAGTACTTC. This translates into CASSFSTGGNEQYF.

V and J are TRBV10-3 and TRBJ1-4; D is perhaps TRBD1 (5 bases). The V and J ends lost 11 bases and 6 bases respectively, with 19 bases between them. CDR1 and CDR2 from the germline V gene are ENHRY and SYGVKD. This CDR3 is 14 amino acids long. As DNA, the CDR3 is TGTGCCTCACAGGACGGTCGGTTGGATGAAAAACTGTTTTTT. Translating gives CASQDGRLDEKLFF.

In this sample, this clone turned up once. V is TRBV7-9 and J is TRBJ2-3; TRBD2 matches 10 bases. The CDR3 consists of 17 residues. CDR1 is SEHNR and CDR2 is FQNEAQ in the germline V gene (reference sequence). With 0 bases clipped from V and 5 bases from J, the junction kept 8 bases outside the gene matches. CDR3 loop: CASSLAASGGERDTQYF. In DNA, the CDR3 is TGTGCCAGCAGCTTAGCCGCTAGCGGGGGAGAACGAGATACGCAGTATTTT.

V is TRBV13 and J is TRBJ1-1; TRBD1 matches at 8 bases. The CDR3 extends over 14 amino acids. Germline values: CDR1 PRHDT, CDR2 FYEKMQ (reference sequence). J gave up 8 bases and V 8 bases, and 13 bases lay outside the gene matches. The CDR3 region is CASGPRQGMREAFF. The CDR3 DNA reads TGTGCCAGCGGCCCCCGACAGGGGATGAGGGAAGCTTTCTTT.

The chain employs TRBV30 and TRBJ2-1; 10 nucleotides line up with TRBD2. Germline trimming cut 5 bases from V and 4 bases from J; bases unmatched to any gene: 11. The CDR3 totals 16 residues. Germline V gene data show CDR1 as GTSNPN and CDR2 as SVGIG (reference sequence). Here the CDR3 reads CAWRPSSGGGYNEQFF. CDR3 coding DNA: TGTGCCTGGCGGCCCTCTAGCGGGGGTGGGTACAATGAGCAGTTCTTC. Variable domain in full (rest from reference TRBV30 and TRBJ2-1): SQTIHQWPATLVQPVGSPLSLECTVEGTSNPNLYWYRQAAGRGLQLLFYSVGIGQISSEVPQNLSASRPQDRQFILSSKKLLLSDSGFYLCAWRPSSGGGYNEQFFGPGTRLTVL.

The V and J genes are TRBV15 and TRBJ1-1; no clear D gene. Per germline, CDR1 LNHNV and CDR2 YYDKDF (reference sequence). V was clipped by 3 bases and J by 3 bases, with 14 bases between them. CDR3 length equals 15 residues. In DNA, the CDR3 is TGTGCCACCAGCAGTGAGGAACGGTTTCACACTGAAGCTTTCTTT. It is translated as CATSSEERFHTEAFF.

J is TRBJ1-2 and V is TRBV7-3; tentative D call: TRBD1 (5 bases). The CDR3 has 13 amino acids. Germline lookup yields CDR1 SGHTA and CDR2 FQGTGA. V was clipped by 5 bases and J by 2 bases, with 9 bases between them. CDR3 amino acids: CASSPDKNYGYTF. The CDR3 DNA reads as TGTGCCAGCAGCCCGGACAAGAACTATGGCTACACCTTC.

The V and J genes are TRBV5-1 and TRBJ2-7; TRBD2 agrees at 7 bases. This CDR3 comprises 15 residues. The germline V gene has CDR1 SGHRS and CDR2 YFSETQ. Losses at the gene ends were 6 bases for V and 5 bases for J; bases not matched to a gene: 14. CDR3 DNA: TGCGCCAGCACCCGGGCTACGGGAGGAACCCACGAGCAGTACTTC. This encodes CASTRATGGTHEQYF.

This clone was seen a handful of times. One end of the junction is discordant with germline, which a read error may explain. V gene TRBV30 combines with J gene TRBJ1-2, with D hard to call. In germline, CDR1 is GTSNPN, CDR2 SVGIG (reference sequence). The CDR3 is 11 residues long. The CDR3 DNA reads as TGTGCCTGGAGTGACCCCTATCGCTACACCTTC. Translating it yields CAWSDPYRYTF.

J is TRBJ2-1 and V is TRBV18; a weak D match, TRBD1 (6 bases). The CDR3 totals 12 residues. The germline V gene has CDR1 KGHSH and CDR2 LQKENI. The V end lost 5 bases, the J end lost 7 bases, and 9 bases lay between the germline ends. The CDR3 nucleotides are TGTGCCAGCTCAGACAGGTTAAATGAGCAGTTCTTC. Protein product: CASSDRLNEQFF.

This clone was seen only a few times. The rearrangement joins TRBV14 to TRBJ1-2, with a tentative D call TRBD1 (5 bases). The V end was cut by 2 bases, the J end by 3 bases, with 13 bases between. CDR1 and CDR2 (germline): SGHDN, FVKESK. The CDR3 has 15 residues. The DNA of the CDR3 is TGTGCCAGCAGCCAATCGTTCGACAGCTACTATGGCTACACCTTC. It codes for CASSQSFDSYYGYTF.

The chain carries TRBV2 and TRBJ2-4; 9 bases line up with TRBD2. J lost 8 bases, V lost 8 bases, and 19 bases had no gene match. In germline, CDR1 is SNHLY, CDR2 FYNNEI. This CDR3 has 17 amino acids. The CDR3 protein is CASSGLRTSVPPDIQYF. As DNA, the CDR3 is TGTGCCAGCTCTGGACTTCGGACTAGCGTTCCTCCTGACATTCAGTACTTC. The full variable domain, with the rest looked up from reference TRBV2 and TRBJ2-4, is EPEVTQTPSHQVTQMGQEVILRCVPISNHLYFYWYRQILGQKVEFLVSFYNNEISEKSEIFDDQFSVERPDGSNFTLKIRSTKLEDSAMYFCASSGLRTSVPPDIQYFGAGTRLSVL.

V gene TRBV5-1 combines with J gene TRBJ2-2; D is perhaps TRBD1 (6 bases). Germline CDR1 is SGHRS and CDR2 is YFSETQ. This CDR3 has 14 amino acids. The germline V and J ends were trimmed by 3 bases and 8 bases, with 14 bases remaining between them. DNA of the CDR3: TGCGCCAGCAGCTCCAGGACAGCAGGTGGGGAGCTGTTTTTT. Translated, it gives CASSSRTAGGELFF.

The chain has TRBV15 and TRBJ1-3; D not resolved. Per the germline V gene, CDR1 is LNHNV and CDR2 is YYDKDF (reference sequence). Trimming cost V 1 base and J 0 bases, with 13 bases left between them. This CDR3 contains 17 residues. The CDR3 DNA is TGTGCCACCAGCAGAGGGATGGCGGGGAGCTCTGGAAACACCATATATTTT. It codes for CATSRGMAGSSGNTIYF.

Concerning this clone: This specimen includes other DNA sequences encoding the same CDR3. The V call is TRBV20-1, the J call TRBJ2-3; D gene uncertain. Germline assignment: CDR1 DFQATT and CDR2 SNEGSKA (reference sequence). The CDR3 spans 11 residues. V was cut by 3 bases and J by 6 bases, with 7 bases left in between. CDR3 loop: CSASPADTQYF. The CDR3 coding sequence is TGCAGTGCTAGCCCCGCGGATACGCAGTATTTT.

The chain couples TRBV2 to TRBJ2-4; D not certain. CDR1 and CDR2 from the germline V gene are SNHLY and FYNNEI. Deletions cut 3 bases from V and 0 bases from J, with 9 bases between. The CDR3 has 15 amino acids. This CDR3 is CASSEYPGAKNIQYF. In nucleotides, the CDR3 is TGTGCCAGCAGTGAGTACCCAGGAGCCAAAAACATTCAGTACTTC.

This chain joins TRBV27 and TRBJ1-2, with a weak D call TRBD1 (6 bases). Germline CDR1 MNHEY, CDR2 SMNVEV (reference sequence). The CDR3 is 15 residues long. Trimming shortened V by 5 bases and J by 4 bases, and 17 bases separated the two germline ends. For the CDR3, the DNA is TGTGCCAGCAGTCAAAGGACAGAAGGACCCTATGGCTACACCTTC. Translation: CASSQRTEGPYGYTF.

V usage is TRBV7-2 and J usage is TRBJ2-5; D gene ambiguous. The CDR3 extends over 11 amino acids. Germline V gene sequence: CDR1 SGHTA, CDR2 FQGNSA. V was clipped by 3 bases and J by 9 bases, with 8 bases between them. CDR3 protein: CASSFYSAQYF. CDR3 in DNA: TGTGCCAGCAGCTTTTACTCGGCCCAGTACTTC.

The V and J genes are TRBV6-4 and TRBJ2-1, with 10 bases fitting TRBD2. CDR1 is MRHNA, CDR2 SNTAGT, per germline. CDR3 size: 17 residues. Germline trimming cut 3 bases from V and 10 bases from J; bases unmatched to any gene: 15. The CDR3: CASSELLRLGLAEEQFF. In DNA form, the CDR3 reads TGTGCCAGCAGTGAATTGCTTCGCCTTGGACTAGCGGAAGAGCAGTTCTTC.

The chain links TRBV10-1 to TRBJ2-7, with 7 bases that match TRBD1. With V trimmed by 6 bases and J by 4 bases, 9 bases remained unmatched. Germline CDR1 WNHNN, CDR2 SYGVQD (reference sequence). The CDR3 is made up of 14 amino acids. The CDR3 nucleotides read TGCGCCAGCAGCGACGCGACAGGGAAGTACGAGCAGTACTTC. It specifies CASSDATGKYEQYF.

The chain joins TRBV5-6 to TRBJ2-4, with TRBD1 as a possible D gene (5 bases). CDR3 length: 17 amino acids. Germline loops: CDR1 SGHDT, CDR2 YYEEEE. V was clipped by 4 bases and J by 7 bases, with 24 bases between them. CDR3 amino acids: CASSRIHETGPVNIQYF. The CDR3 DNA reads as TGTGCCAGCAGCCGTATTCATGAAACAGGCCCTGTCAACATTCAGTACTTC. Looking up the rest from reference TRBV5-6 and TRBJ2-4 gives the full variable domain: DAGVTQSPTHLIKTRGQQVTLRCSPKSGHDTVSWYQQALGQGPQFIFQYYEEEERQRGNFPDRFSGHQFPNYSSELNVNALLLGDSALYLCASSRIHETGPVNIQYFGAGTRLSVL.

The chain joins TRBV6-1 to TRBJ2-7; 7 nucleotides match TRBD1. The J segment lost 6 bases and the V segment lost 1 base, leaving 9 bases of the junction unmatched. Germline CDR1 MNHNS, CDR2 SASEGT. The CDR3 spans 15 residues. In DNA, the CDR3 is TGTGCCAGCAGTGAAGGGGACAGTCCCCCTCTCGAGCAGTACTTC. Translating it yields CASSEGDSPPLEQYF.

The chain links TRBV9 to TRBJ2-2; 13 bases fit TRBD2. Per germline, CDR1 SGDLS and CDR2 YYNGEE. This CDR3 has 14 amino acids. Trimming removed 8 bases from V and 7 bases from J; junction bases left unmatched: 5. The CDR3 DNA follows: TGTGCCAGTGGGACTAGCGGGATGGGCGGGGAGCTGTTTTTT. This codes for CASGTSGMGGELFF.

The rearrangement links TRBV28 to TRBJ2-4; 7 bases match TRBD1. Germline V gives CDR1 MDHEN, CDR2 SYDVKM. The CDR3 runs 13 residues. After removal of 4 bases from V and 15 bases from J, the junction contained 12 bases not matched to a gene. The CDR3 DNA sequence: TGTGCCAGCAGTTCACTAACGGGACAGTCGGGGTACTTC. This translates into CASSSLTGQSGYF. Supplemented by reference TRBV28 and TRBJ2-4, the full variable domain reads DVKVTQSSRYLVKRTGEKVFLECVQDMDHENMFWYRQDPGLGLRLIYFSYDVKMKEKGDIPEGYSVSREKKERFSLILESASTNQTSMYLCASSSLTGQSGYFGAGTRLSVL.

The chain is built from TRBV27 and TRBJ2-3; TRBD2 matches at 10 bases. Per germline, CDR1 MNHEY and CDR2 SMNVEV (reference sequence). The CDR3 contains 15 residues. The V segment lost 10 bases and the J segment 7 bases; nucleotides outside the gene matches: 14. The CDR3 here is CAIAGGAGGIHTQYF. CDR3 sequence (DNA): TGTGCCATCGCGGGTGGAGCGGGAGGGATCCATACGCAGTATTTT.

A remark on this clone: An end of the junction does not agree with germline; a read error may underlie this. This chain connects TRBV5-4 to TRBJ1-3; no clear D. Germline V lookup: CDR1 SGHNT, CDR2 YYREEE (reference sequence). The CDR3 is 16 residues long. The CDR3 loop reads CASSLEAPSSENTIYF. The CDR3 nucleotides read TGTGCCAGCAGCTTGGAAGCTCCGAGCTCTGAAAACACCATATATTTT.

This clone was seen only a few times. The J gene is TRBJ1-3, the V gene TRBV6-5; the match to TRBD1 covers 8 bases. J lost 7 bases, V lost 6 bases, and 2 bases had no gene match. CDR3 length: 12 residues. Germline V gene lookup returns CDR1 MNHEY and CDR2 SVGAGI. The CDR3 loop is CASRDRANTIYF. DNA of the CDR3: TGTGCCAGCAGGGACAGGGCGAACACCATATATTTT.

The J gene is TRBJ1-5, the V gene TRBV4-2, with 7 bases matching TRBD1. The germline V gene has CDR1 LGHNA and CDR2 YNFKEQ. The CDR3 has 15 residues. Trimming at V came to 1 base and at J to 4 bases, leaving 4 bases not matched to a gene. CDR3 amino acids: CASSQVTGVNQPQHF. The CDR3 coding sequence is TGTGCCAGCAGCCAAGTTACAGGGGTGAATCAGCCCCAGCATTTT.

This chain connects TRBV5-1 to TRBJ2-7, with 8 bases that match TRBD1. Germline-derived CDR1 and CDR2 are SGHRS and YFSETQ. This CDR3 has 12 residues. The V gene end was trimmed by 5 bases and the J gene end by 6 bases; junction bases not matched to a gene: 4. The CDR3 loop is CASRIDRGEQYF. Written as DNA, the CDR3 is TGCGCCAGCAGGATCGACAGGGGCGAGCAGTACTTC.

The chain couples TRBV2 to TRBJ2-2; 7 positions match TRBD1. The CDR3 covers 14 residues. CDR1 and CDR2 (germline): SNHLY, FYNNEI. V lost 7 bases to trimming and J lost 1 base; unmatched junction nucleotides: 3. The CDR3 DNA is TGTGCCAGCACGGGACAGATGAACACCGGGGAGCTGTTTTTT. It encodes CASTGQMNTGELFF.

This rearrangement joins TRBV14 to TRBJ2-1, with 8 nucleotides matching TRBD2. After removal of 4 bases from V and 4 bases from J, the junction contained 3 bases not matched to a gene. Per germline, CDR1 SGHDN and CDR2 FVKESK. This CDR3 region has 14 residues. The CDR3 reads CASSPLAVYNEQFF. CDR3 DNA: TGTGCCAGCAGCCCACTAGCGGTATACAATGAGCAGTTCTTC. The full variable domain, completed using reference TRBV14 and TRBJ2-1, is EAGVTQFPSHSVIEKGQTVTLRCDPISGHDNLYWYRRVMGKEIKFLLHFVKESKQDESGMPNNRFLAERTGGTYSTLKVQPAELEDSGVYFCASSPLAVYNEQFFGPGTRLTVL.